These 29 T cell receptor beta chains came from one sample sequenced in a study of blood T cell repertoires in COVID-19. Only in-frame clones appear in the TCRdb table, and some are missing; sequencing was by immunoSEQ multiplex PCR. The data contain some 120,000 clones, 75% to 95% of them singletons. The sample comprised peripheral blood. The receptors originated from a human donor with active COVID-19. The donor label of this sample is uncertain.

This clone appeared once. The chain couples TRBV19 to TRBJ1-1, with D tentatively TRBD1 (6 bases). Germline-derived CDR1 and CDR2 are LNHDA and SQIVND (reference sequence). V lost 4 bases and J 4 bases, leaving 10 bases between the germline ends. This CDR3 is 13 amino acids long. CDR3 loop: CASSNLGATEAFF. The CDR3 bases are TGTGCCAGTAGTAACTTGGGGGCCACTGAAGCTTTCTTT.

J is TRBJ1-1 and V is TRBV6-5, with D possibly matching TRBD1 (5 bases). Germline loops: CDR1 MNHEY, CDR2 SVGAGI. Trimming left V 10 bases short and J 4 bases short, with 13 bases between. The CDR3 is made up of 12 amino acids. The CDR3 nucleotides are TGTGCCACCGCCGCAGGGCGCACTGAAGCTTTCTTT. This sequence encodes CATAAGRTEAFF.

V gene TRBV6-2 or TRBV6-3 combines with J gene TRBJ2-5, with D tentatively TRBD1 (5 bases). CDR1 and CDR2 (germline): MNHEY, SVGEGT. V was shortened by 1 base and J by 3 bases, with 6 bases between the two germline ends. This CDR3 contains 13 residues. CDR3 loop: CASSYFREETQYF. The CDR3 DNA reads TGTGCCAGCAGTTACTTCAGGGAAGAGACCCAGTACTTC.

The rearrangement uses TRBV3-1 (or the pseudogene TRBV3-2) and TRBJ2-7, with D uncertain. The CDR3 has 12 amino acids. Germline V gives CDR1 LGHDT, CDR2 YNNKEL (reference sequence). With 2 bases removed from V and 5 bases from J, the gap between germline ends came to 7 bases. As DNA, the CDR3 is TGTGCCAGCAGCCAAACAGATAACGAGCAGTACTTC. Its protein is CASSQTDNEQYF.

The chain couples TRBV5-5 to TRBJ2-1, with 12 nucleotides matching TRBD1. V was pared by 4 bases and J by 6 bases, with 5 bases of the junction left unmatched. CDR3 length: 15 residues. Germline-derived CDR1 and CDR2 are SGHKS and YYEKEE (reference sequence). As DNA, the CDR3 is TGTGCCAGCAGCCCGGGACAGGGGGCCCGCAATGAGCAGTTCTTC. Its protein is CASSPGQGARNEQFF.

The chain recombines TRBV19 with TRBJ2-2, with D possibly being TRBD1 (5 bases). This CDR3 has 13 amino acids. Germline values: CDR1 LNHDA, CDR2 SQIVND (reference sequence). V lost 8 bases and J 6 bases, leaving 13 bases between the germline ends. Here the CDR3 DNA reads TGTGCCAGTCCCCCCAGGGCTGCCGGGGAGCTGTTTTTT. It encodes CASPPRAAGELFF.

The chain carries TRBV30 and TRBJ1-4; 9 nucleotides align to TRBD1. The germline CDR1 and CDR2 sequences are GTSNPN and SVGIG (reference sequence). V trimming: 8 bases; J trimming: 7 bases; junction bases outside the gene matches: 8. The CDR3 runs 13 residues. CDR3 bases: TGTGCCCTACCAGGGACAGGGAGTGAAAAACTGTTTTTT. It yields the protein CALPGTGSEKLFF.

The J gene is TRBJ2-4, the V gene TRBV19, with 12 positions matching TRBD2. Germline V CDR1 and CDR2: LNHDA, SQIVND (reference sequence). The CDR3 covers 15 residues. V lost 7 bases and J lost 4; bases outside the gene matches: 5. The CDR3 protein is CASTSGGARKNIQYF. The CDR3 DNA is TGTGCCAGTACTAGCGGGGGGGCCAGGAAAAACATTCAGTACTTC.

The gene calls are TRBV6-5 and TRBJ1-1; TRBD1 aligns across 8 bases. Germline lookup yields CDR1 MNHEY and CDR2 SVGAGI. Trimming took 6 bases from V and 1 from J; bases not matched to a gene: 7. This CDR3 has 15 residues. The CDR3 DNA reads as TGTGCCAGCAGAATATCCGGGACAGGGAACACTGAAGCTTTCTTT. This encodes CASRISGTGNTEAFF.

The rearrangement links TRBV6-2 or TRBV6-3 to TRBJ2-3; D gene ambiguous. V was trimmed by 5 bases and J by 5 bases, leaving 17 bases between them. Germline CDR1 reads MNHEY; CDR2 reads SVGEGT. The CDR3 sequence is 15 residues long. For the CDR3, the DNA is TGTGCCAGCAGTACCATATCGAGGTCGAAAGATACGCAGTATTTT. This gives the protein CASSTISRSKDTQYF.

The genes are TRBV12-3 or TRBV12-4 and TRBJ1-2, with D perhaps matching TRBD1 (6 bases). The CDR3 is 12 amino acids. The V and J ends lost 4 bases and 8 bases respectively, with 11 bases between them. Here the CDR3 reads CASSSGAGGYTF. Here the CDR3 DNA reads TGTGCCAGCAGTTCAGGGGCCGGCGGCTACACCTTC.

The CDR3 DNA sequence: TGTGCCAGCAGTTCAGGGGCCATTGACACTGAAGCTTTCTTT. Amino acids: CASSSGAIDTEAFF. The chain links TRBV27 to TRBJ1-1; D perhaps matches TRBD1 (6 bases). The CDR3 has 14 amino acids. V lost 4 bases and J 3 bases, leaving 12 bases between the germline ends. Germline V gene data show CDR1 as MNHEY and CDR2 as SMNVEV (reference sequence).

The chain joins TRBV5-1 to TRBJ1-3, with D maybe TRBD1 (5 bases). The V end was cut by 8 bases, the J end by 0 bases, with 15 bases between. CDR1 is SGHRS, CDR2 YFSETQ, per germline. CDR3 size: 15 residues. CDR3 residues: CASKISGNSGNTIYF. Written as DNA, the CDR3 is TGCGCCAGTAAAATCTCAGGGAACTCTGGAAACACCATATATTTT. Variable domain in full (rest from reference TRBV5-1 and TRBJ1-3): KAGVTQTPRYLIKTRGQQVTLSCSPISGHRSVSWYQQTPGQGLQFLFEYFSETQRNKGNFPGRFSGRQFSNSRSEMNVSTLELGDSALYLCASKISGNSGNTIYFGEGSWLTVV.

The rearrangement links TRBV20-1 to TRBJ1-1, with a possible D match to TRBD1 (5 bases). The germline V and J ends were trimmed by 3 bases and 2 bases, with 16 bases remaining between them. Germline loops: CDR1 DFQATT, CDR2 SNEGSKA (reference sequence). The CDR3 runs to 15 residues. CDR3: CSASNRPQGNTEAFF. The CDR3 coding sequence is TGCAGTGCTAGTAATCGGCCGCAGGGAAACACTGAAGCTTTCTTT.

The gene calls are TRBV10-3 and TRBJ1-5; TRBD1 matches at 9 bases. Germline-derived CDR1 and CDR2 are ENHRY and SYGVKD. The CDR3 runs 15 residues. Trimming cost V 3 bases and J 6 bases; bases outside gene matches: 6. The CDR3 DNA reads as TGTGCCATCAGTGACCAGGACAGGGGAGGTCAGCCCCAGCATTTT. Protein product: CAISDQDRGGQPQHF.

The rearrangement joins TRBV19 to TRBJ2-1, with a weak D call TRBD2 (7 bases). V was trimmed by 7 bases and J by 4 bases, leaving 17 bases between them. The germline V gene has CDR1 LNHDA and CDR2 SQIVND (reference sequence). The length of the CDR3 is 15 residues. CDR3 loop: CASTPTGGLYNEQFF. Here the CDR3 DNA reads TGTGCCAGTACACCCACCGGGGGGCTATACAATGAGCAGTTCTTC.

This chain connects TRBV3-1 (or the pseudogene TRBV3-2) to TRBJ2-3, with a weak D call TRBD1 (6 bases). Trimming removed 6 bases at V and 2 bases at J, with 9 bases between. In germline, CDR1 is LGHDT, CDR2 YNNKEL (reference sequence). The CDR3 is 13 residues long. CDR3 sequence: CASSHRVTDTQYF. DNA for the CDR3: TGTGCCAGCAGTCACAGGGTCACAGATACGCAGTATTTT.

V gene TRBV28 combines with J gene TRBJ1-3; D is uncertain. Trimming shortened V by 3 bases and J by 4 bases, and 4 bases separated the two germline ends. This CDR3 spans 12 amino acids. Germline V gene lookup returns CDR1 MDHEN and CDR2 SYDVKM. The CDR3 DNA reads TGTGCCAGCAGTTTCCCGGGAAACACCATATATTTT. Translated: CASSFPGNTIYF.

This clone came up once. In DNA form, the CDR3 reads TGCGCCAGCAGCCAAGATCCGGGTCCCACAGATACGCAGTATTTT. Its translation is CASSQDPGPTDTQYF. The chain joins TRBV4-3 to TRBJ2-3, with D unclear. Trimming removed 0 bases at V and 2 bases at J, with 9 bases between. The CDR3 is 15 amino acids. The V gene's germline CDR1 is LGHNA and CDR2 YSLEER.

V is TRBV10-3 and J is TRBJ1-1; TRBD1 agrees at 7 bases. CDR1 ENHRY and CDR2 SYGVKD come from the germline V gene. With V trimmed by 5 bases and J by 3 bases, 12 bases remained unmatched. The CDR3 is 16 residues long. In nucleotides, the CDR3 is TGTGCCATCAGTAAACAGGGGTCCGCGGTCGACACTGAAGCTTTCTTT. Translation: CAISKQGSAVDTEAFF.

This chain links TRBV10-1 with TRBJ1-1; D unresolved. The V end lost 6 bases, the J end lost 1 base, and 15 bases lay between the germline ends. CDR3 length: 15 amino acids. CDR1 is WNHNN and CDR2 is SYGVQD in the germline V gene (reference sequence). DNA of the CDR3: TGCGCCAGCAGGCCAAACGCTGGGCCGAACACTGAAGCTTTCTTT. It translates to CASRPNAGPNTEAFF.

Here the CDR3 reads CASSRDSYNEQFF. The CDR3, as DNA: TGTGCCAGCAGCCGGGACTCCTACAATGAGCAGTTCTTC. The rearrangement links TRBV5-4 to TRBJ2-1; D may be TRBD2 (5 bases). CDR1 and CDR2 from the germline V gene are SGHNT and YYREEE (reference sequence). The CDR3 runs to 13 residues. Between the trimmed V and J ends, which lost 4 bases and 0 bases, there was a span of 5 bases.

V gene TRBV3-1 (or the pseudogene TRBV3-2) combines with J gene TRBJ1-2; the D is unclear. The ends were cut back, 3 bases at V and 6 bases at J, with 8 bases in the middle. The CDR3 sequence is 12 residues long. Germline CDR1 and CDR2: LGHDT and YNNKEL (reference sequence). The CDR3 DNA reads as TGTGCCAGCAGCCAGATAGATGATGGCTACACCTTC. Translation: CASSQIDDGYTF.

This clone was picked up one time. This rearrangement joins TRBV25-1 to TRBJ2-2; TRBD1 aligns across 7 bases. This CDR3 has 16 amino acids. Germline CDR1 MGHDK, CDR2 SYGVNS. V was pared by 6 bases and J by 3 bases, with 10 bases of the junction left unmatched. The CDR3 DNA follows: TGTGCCAGCAGCGATAAGGGGGCTGGGGACACCGGGGAGCTGTTTTTT. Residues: CASSDKGAGDTGELFF.

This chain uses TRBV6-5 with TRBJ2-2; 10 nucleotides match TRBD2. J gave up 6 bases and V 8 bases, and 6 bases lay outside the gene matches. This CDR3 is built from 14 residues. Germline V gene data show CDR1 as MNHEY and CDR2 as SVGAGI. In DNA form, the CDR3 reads TGTGCCAGCGAAGCGGGGGGGCCGGCCGGGGAGCTGTTTTTT. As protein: CASEAGGPAGELFF.

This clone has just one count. The CDR3 DNA reads as TGTGCCAGCAGCTACGACAGGGCGAGAGATACGCAGTATTTT. This translates into CASSYDRARDTQYF. The V call is TRBV7-6, the J call TRBJ2-3, with 7 nucleotides matching TRBD1. V was clipped by 4 bases and J by 5 bases; unmatched bases: 6. The CDR3 runs to 14 residues. Germline CDR1 SGHVS, CDR2 FNYEAQ.

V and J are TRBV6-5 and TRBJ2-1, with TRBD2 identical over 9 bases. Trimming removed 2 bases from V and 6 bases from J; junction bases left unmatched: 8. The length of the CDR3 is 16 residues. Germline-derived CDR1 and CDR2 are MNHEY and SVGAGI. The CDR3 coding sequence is TGTGCCAGCAGTTACGACGCTAGCGGGGCCCGCAATGAGCAGTTCTTC. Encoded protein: CASSYDASGARNEQFF.

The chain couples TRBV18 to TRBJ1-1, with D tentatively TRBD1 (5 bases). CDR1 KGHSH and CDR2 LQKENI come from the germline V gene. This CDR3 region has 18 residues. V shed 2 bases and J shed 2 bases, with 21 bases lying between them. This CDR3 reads CASSPSHEVQGGNTEAFF. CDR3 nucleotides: TGTGCCAGCTCACCATCACATGAGGTTCAGGGAGGTAACACTGAAGCTTTCTTT.

The CDR3 loop reads CASSVVSGMNTGELFF. DNA for the CDR3: TGTGCCAGCAGCGTAGTCAGCGGAATGAACACCGGGGAGCTGTTTTTT. The chain couples TRBV9 to TRBJ2-2; tentative D call: TRBD2 (5 bases). Trimming left V 0 bases short and J 1 base short, with 10 bases between. CDR3 length: 16 residues. Germline V lookup: CDR1 SGDLS, CDR2 YYNGEE.